In its sample, the clone carrying this TCR beta chain was seen once. Its antigen is unknown. These data come from a study of PD-1 blockade in classical Hodgkin lymphoma. Points from the study as a whole: Significant TCR diversity gains by C4D1 occurred in CD4+ but not CD8+ cells. Complete responders had baseline diversity similar to newly diagnosed patients.

The CDR3 loop spans 14 amino acids. The V end was cut by 0 bases, the J end by 7 bases, with 7 bases between. Germline V gene lookup returns CDR1 MNHEY and CDR2 SVGAGI. Time point of the sample: cycle 4 day 1 (C4D1), after five to seven weeks of nivolumab. Each patient's relapse followed autologous stem cell transplantation, and brentuximab vedotin exposure varied. Measured with immunoSEQ multiplex PCR; TCRdb has only the in-frame clones, and not every one. The profile shows about 19,000 clones, approximately 73% of them singletons. The sample here was peripheral blood mononuclear cells (PBMCs), taken before the fourth cycle of nivolumab. The gene calls are TRBV6-5 and TRBJ1-6; D call uncertain. The clonotype originates from a human donor with classical Hodgkin lymphoma. As DNA, the CDR3 is TGTGCCAGCAGTTACTCAGGAAGGAATTCACCCCTCCACTTT. It yields the protein CASSYSGRNSPLHF.